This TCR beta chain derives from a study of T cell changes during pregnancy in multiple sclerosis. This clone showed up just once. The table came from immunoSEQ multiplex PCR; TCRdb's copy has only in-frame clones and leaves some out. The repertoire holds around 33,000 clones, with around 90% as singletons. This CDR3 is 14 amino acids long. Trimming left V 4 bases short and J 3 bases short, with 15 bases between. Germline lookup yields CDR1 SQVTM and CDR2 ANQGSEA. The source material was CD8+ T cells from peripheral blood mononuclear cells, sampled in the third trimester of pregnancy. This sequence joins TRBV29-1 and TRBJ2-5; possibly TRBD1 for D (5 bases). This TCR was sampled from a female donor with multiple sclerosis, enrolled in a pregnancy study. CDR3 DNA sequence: TGCAGCGTTGGACAGAACCGGGTCGAAGAGACCCAGTACTTC. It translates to CSVGQNRVEETQYF.